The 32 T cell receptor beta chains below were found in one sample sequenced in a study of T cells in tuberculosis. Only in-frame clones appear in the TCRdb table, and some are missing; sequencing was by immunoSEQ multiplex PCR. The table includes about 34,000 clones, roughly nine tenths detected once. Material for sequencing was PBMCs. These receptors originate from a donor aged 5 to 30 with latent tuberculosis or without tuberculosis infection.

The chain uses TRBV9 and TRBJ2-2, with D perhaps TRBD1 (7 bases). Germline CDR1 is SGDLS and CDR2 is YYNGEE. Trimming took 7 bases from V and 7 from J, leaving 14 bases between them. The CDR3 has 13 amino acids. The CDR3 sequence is CASSGGQGGELFF. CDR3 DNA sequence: TGTGCCAGCTCAGGGGGGCAAGGCGGGGAGCTGTTTTTT.

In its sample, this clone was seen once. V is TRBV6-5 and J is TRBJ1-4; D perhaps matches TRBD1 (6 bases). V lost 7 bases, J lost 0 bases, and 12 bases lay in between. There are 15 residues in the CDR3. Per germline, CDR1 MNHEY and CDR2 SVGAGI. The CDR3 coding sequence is TGTGCCAGCACCAAAGGGGGGGCAACTAATGAAAAACTGTTTTTT. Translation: CASTKGGATNEKLFF.

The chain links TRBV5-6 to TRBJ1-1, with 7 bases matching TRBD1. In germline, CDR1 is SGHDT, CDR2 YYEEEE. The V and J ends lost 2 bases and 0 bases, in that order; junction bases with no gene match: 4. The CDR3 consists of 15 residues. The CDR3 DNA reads TGTGCCAGCAGCTTAGACAGGGTCTTGAACACTGAAGCTTTCTTT. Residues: CASSLDRVLNTEAFF.

The CDR3 protein is CAWTDRPNTEAFF. The CDR3 DNA is TGTGCCTGGACCGACAGGCCGAACACTGAAGCTTTCTTT. The chain joins TRBV30 to TRBJ1-1; TRBD1 is a possible D gene (6 bases). The CDR3 contains 13 residues. V lost 4 bases and J 1 base, leaving 10 bases between the germline ends. From germline, CDR1 is GTSNPN and CDR2 SVGIG (reference sequence).

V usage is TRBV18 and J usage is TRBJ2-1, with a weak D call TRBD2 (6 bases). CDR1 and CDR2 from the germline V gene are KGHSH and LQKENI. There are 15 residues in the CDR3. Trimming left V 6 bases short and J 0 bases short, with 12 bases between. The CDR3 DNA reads TGTGCCAGCTCGTCGGGGGAAAGCTCCTACAATGAGCAGTTCTTC. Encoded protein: CASSSGESSYNEQFF. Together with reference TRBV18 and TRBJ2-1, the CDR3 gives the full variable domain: NAGVMQNPRHLVRRRGQEARLRCSPMKGHSHVYWYRQLPEEGLKFMVYLQKENIIDESGMPKERFSAEFPKEGPSILRIQQVVRGDSAAYFCASSSGESSYNEQFFGPGTRLTVL.

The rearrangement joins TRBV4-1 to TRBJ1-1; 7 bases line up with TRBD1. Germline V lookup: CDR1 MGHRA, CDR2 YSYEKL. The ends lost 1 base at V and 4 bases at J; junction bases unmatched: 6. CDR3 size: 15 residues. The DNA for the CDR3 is TGCGCCAGCAGCCAAGGGTCAGGGGGAAGCACTGAAGCTTTCTTT. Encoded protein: CASSQGSGGSTEAFF.

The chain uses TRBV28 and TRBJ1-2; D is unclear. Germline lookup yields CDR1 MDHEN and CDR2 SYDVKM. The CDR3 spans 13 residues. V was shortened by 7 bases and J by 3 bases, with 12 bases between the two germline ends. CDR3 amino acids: CASTPPGYYGYTF. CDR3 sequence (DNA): TGTGCCAGCACCCCCCCGGGGTACTATGGCTACACCTTC.

For the CDR3, the DNA is TGTGCCAGCAGTCCCGGACAGGGAACTTCACCCCTCCACTTT. This translates into CASSPGQGTSPLHF. This chain uses TRBV28 with TRBJ1-6, with 8 bases identical to TRBD1. The CDR3 loop spans 14 amino acids. From germline, CDR1 is MDHEN and CDR2 SYDVKM. With 5 bases clipped from V and 9 bases from J, the junction kept 6 bases outside the gene matches. Full variable domain (remainder filled in from reference TRBV28 and TRBJ1-6): DVKVTQSSRYLVKRTGEKVFLECVQDMDHENMFWYRQDPGLGLRLIYFSYDVKMKEKGDIPEGYSVSREKKERFSLILESASTNQTSMYLCASSPGQGTSPLHFGNGTRLTVT.

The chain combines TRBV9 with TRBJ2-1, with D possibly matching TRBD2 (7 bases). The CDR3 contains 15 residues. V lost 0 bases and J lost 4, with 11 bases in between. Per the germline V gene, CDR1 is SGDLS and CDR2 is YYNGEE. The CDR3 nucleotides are TGTGCCAGCAGCGTAGAGGGGGACTATTACAATGAGCAGTTCTTC. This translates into CASSVEGDYYNEQFF.

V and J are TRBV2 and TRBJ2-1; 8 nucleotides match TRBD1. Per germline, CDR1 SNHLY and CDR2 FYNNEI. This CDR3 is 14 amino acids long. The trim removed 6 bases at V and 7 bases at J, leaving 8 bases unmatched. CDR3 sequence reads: CASRVDRVGNEQFF. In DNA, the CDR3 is TGTGCCAGCAGAGTGGACAGGGTGGGGAATGAGCAGTTCTTC. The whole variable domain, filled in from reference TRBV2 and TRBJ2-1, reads EPEVTQTPSHQVTQMGQEVILRCVPISNHLYFYWYRQILGQKVEFLVSFYNNEISEKSEIFDDQFSVERPDGSNFTLKIRSTKLEDSAMYFCASRVDRVGNEQFFGPGTRLTVL.

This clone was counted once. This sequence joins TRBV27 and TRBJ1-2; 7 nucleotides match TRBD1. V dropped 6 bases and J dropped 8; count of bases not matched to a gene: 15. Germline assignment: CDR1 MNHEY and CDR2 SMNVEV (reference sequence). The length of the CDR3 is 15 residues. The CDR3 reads CASSPRDSPWGGYTF. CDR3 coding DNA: TGTGCCAGCAGCCCCCGGGACAGCCCCTGGGGAGGCTACACCTTC.

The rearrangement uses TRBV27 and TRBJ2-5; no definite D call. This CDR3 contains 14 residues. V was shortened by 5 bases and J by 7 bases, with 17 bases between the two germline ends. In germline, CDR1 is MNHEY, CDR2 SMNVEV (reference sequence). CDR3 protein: CASSKVLDLRTQYF. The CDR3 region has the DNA TGTGCCAGCAGTAAGGTTCTAGATCTGCGGACCCAGTACTTC.

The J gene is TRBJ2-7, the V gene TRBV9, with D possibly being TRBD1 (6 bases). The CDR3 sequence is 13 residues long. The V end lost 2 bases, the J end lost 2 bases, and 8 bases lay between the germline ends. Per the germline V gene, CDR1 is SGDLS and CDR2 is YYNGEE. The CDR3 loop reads CASSVGTTYEQYF. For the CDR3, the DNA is TGTGCCAGCAGCGTTGGGACAACCTACGAGCAGTACTTC.

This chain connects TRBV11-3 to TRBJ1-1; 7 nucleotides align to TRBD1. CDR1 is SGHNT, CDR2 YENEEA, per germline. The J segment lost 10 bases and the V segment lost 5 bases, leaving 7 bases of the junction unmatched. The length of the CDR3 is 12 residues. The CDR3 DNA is TGTGCCAGCAGCAGCAGGGACAGCTCAGCTTTCTTT. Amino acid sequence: CASSSRDSSAFF.

The chain's CDR3 is CASSFTGQEPYEQYF. CDR3 in DNA: TGTGCCAGCAGCTTTACGGGACAGGAGCCCTACGAGCAGTACTTC. The chain couples TRBV7-9 to TRBJ2-7; 8 positions agree with TRBD1. The junction had 6 bases not matched to a gene; V was cut back by 3 bases and J by 2 bases. The germline CDR1 and CDR2 sequences are SEHNR and FQNEAQ (reference sequence). CDR3 length equals 15 residues. Full variable domain (rest looked up from reference TRBV7-9 and TRBJ2-7): DTGVSQNPRHKITKRGQNVTFRCDPISEHNRLYWYRQTLGQGPEFLTYFQNEAQLEKSRLLSDRFSAERPKGSFSTLEIQRTEQGDSAMYLCASSFTGQEPYEQYFGPGTRLTVT.

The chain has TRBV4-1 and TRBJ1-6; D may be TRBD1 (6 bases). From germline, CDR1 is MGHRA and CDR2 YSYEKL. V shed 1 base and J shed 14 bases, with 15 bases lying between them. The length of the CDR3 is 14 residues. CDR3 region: CASSQGGGPGTLHF. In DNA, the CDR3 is TGCGCCAGCAGCCAAGGGGGGGGCCCGGGAACCCTCCACTTT.

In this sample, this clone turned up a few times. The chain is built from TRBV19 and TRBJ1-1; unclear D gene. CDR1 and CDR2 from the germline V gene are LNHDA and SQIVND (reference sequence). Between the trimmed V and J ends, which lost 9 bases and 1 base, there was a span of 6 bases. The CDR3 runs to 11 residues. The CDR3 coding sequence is TGTGCCAGCCTAGAGAACACTGAAGCTTTCTTT. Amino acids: CASLENTEAFF. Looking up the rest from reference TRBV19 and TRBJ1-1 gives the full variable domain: DGGITQSPKYLFRKEGQNVTLSCEQNLNHDAMYWYRQDPGQGLRLIYYSQIVNDFQKGDIAEGYSVSREKKESFPLTVTSAQKNPTAFYLCASLENTEAFFGQGTRLTVV.

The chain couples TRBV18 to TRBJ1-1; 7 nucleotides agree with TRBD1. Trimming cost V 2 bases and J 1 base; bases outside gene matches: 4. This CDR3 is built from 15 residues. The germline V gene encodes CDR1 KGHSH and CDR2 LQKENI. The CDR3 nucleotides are TGTGCCAGCTCACCAATGCAGGGGGGGAACACTGAAGCTTTCTTT. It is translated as CASSPMQGGNTEAFF.

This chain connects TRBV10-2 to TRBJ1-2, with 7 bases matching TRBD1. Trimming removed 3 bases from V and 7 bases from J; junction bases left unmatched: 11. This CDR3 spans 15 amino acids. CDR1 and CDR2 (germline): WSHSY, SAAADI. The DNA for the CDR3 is TGCGCCAGCAGTGAAAACCGGGACAGATTTAGTGGCTACACCTTC. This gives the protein CASSENRDRFSGYTF.

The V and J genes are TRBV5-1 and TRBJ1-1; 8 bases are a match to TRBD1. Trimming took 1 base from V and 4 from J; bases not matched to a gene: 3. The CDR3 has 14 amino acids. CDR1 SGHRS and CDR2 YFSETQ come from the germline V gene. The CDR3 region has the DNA TGCGCCAGCAGCTTGTCCGGGACAGGCACTGAAGCTTTCTTT. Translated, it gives CASSLSGTGTEAFF.

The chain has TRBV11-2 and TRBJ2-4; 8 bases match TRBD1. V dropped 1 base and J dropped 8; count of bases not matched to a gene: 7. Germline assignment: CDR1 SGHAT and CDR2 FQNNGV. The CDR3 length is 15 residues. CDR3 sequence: CASSLGFRGLDIQYF. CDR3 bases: TGTGCCAGCAGCTTAGGTTTCAGGGGGCTTGACATTCAGTACTTC.

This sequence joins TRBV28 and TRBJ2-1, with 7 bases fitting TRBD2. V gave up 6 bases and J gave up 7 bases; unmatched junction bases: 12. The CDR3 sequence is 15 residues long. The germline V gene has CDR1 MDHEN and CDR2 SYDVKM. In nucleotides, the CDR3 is TGTGCCAGCAGACGGGACCTCACCGGGGGGAATGAGCAGTTCTTC. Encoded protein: CASRRDLTGGNEQFF.

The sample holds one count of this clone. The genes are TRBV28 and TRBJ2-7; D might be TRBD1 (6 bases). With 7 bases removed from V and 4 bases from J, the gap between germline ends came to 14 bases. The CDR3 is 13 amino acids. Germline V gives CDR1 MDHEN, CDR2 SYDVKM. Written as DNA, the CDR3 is TGTGCCAGCACTACAGGGTTGCTATACGAGCAGTACTTC. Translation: CASTTGLLYEQYF.

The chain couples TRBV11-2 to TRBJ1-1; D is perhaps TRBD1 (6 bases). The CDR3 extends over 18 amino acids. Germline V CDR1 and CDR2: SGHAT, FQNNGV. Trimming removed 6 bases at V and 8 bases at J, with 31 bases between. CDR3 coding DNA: TGTGCCAGCAGACCAACCGGAACGGACAGCCTGGACTTGCTAGAAGCTTTCTTT. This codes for CASRPTGTDSLDLLEAFF.

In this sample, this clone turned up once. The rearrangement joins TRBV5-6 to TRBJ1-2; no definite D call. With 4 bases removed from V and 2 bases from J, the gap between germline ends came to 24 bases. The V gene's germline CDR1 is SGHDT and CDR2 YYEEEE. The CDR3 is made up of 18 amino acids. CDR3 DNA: TGTGCCAGCAGCCTTCTGACGGAGCGGGGATCGGGGAACTATGGCTACACCTTC. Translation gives CASSLLTERGSGNYGYTF.

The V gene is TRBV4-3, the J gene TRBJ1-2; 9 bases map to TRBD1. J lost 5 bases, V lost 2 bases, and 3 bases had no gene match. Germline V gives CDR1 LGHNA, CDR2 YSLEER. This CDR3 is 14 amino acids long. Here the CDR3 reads CASSQRDREYGYTF. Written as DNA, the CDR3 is TGCGCCAGCAGCCAAAGGGACAGGGAATATGGCTACACCTTC.

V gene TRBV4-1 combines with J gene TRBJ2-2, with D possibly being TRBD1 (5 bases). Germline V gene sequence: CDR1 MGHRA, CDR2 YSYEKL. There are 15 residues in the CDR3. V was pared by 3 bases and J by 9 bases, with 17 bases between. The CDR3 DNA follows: TGCGCCAGCAGCCAGAACCCAGGGCAACCGCGGGAGCTGTTTTTT. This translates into CASSQNPGQPRELFF.

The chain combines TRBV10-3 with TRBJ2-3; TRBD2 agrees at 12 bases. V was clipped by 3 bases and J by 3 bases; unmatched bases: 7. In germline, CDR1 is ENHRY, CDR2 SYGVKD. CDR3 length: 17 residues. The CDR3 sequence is CAISDPPGLAGTDTQYF. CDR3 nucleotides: TGTGCCATCAGTGATCCCCCCGGACTAGCGGGAACAGATACGCAGTATTTT.

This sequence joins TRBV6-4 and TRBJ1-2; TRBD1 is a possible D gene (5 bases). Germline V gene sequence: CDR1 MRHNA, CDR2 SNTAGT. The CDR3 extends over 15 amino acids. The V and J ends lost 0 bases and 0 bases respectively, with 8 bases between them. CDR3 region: CASSDSTVTNYGYTF. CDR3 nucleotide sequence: TGTGCCAGCAGTGACTCGACAGTCACTAACTATGGCTACACCTTC.

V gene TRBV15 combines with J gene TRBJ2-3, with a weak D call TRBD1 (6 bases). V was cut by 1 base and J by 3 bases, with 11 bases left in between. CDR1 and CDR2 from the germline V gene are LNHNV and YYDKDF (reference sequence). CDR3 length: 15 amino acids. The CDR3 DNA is TGTGCCACCAGCAGAGGGGGGCTAAAGACAGATACGCAGTATTTT. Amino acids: CATSRGGLKTDTQYF.

The CDR3 loop is CASSPDRVNYEQYF. The CDR3 nucleotides read TGTGCCAGCAGCCCTGACAGGGTAAACTACGAGCAGTACTTC. V gene TRBV7-2 combines with J gene TRBJ2-7; TRBD1 agrees at 7 bases. The germline CDR1 and CDR2 sequences are SGHTA and FQGNSA. There are 14 residues in the CDR3. J gave up 3 bases and V 5 bases, and 7 bases lay outside the gene matches.

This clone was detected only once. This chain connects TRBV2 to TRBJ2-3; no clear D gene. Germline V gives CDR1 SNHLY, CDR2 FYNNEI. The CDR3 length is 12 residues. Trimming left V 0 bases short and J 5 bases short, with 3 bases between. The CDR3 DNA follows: TGTGCCAGCAGTGAAGCTCGAGATACGCAGTATTTT. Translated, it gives CASSEARDTQYF.